This T cell receptor (beta chain) emerged from a study of shared clonotypes between healthy human individuals. Positively selected for CCR7, the CD45RO-negative cells used as naive CD8 cells excluded terminally differentiated effector memory CD45RA+ cells. TCRdb's table, derived via immunoSEQ multiplex PCR, lists solely in-frame clones and lacks some. This sample carries about 1.9 million clones, 90% to 95% of them seen once, and the ten largest clones take less than 2%. This CDR3 has 18 residues. The V gene's germline CDR1 is MGHRA and CDR2 YSYEKL. V gave up 1 base and J gave up 5 bases; unmatched junction bases: 13.

The sequenced material came from naive CD8+ T cells from PBMCs. The clonotype comes from a man between 18 and 29 years old in good health. Some clones in this sample may be carry-over from other donors' samples. The chain links TRBV4-1 to TRBJ2-7, with 11 bases matching TRBD2. The chain's CDR3 is CASSQVLAGGPSSHEQYF. The CDR3 DNA is TGCGCCAGCAGCCAAGTGTTAGCGGGAGGGCCGAGTTCCCACGAGCAGTACTTC.